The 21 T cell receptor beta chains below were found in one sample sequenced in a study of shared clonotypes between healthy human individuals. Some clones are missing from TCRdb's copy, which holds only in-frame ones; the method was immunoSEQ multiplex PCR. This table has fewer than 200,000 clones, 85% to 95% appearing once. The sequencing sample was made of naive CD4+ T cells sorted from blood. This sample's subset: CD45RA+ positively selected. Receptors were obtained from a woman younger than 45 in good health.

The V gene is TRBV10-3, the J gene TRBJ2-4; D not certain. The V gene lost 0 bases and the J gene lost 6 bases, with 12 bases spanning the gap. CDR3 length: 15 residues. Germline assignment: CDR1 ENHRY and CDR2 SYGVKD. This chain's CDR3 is CAISESIQPGNIQYF. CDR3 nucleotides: TGTGCCATCAGTGAGTCTATCCAGCCAGGAAACATTCAGTACTTC.

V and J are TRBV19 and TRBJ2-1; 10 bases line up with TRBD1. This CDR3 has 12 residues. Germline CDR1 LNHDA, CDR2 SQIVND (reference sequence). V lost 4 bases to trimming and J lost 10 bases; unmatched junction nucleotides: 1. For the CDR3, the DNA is TGTGCCAGTAGTACGGGACAGGGGGAGCAGTTCTTC. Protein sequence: CASSTGQGEQFF. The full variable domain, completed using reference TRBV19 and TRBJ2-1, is DGGITQSPKYLFRKEGQNVTLSCEQNLNHDAMYWYRQDPGQGLRLIYYSQIVNDFQKGDIAEGYSVSREKKESFPLTVTSAQKNPTAFYLCASSTGQGEQFFGPGTRLTVL.

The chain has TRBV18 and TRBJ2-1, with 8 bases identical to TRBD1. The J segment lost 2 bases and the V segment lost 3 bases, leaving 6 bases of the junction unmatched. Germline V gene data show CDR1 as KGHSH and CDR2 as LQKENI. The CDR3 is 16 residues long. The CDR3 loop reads CASSPQDRAAYNEQFF. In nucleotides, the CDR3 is TGTGCCAGCTCACCTCAGGACAGGGCGGCCTACAATGAGCAGTTCTTC.

CDR3: CASSDTSGRGNEQFF. The CDR3 DNA sequence: TGTGCCAGCAGTGACACTAGCGGGAGGGGCAATGAGCAGTTCTTC. The gene calls are TRBV6-6 and TRBJ2-1; TRBD2 agrees at 13 bases. V was pared by 5 bases and J by 6 bases, with 4 bases of the junction left unmatched. The CDR3 contains 15 residues. The germline V gene encodes CDR1 MNHNY and CDR2 SVGAGI (reference sequence).

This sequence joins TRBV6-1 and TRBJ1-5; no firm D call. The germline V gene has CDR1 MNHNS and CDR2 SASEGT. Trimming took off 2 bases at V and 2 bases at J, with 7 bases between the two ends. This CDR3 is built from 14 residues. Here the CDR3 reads CASSERAGNQPQHF. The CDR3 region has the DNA TGTGCCAGCAGTGAAAGGGCTGGCAATCAGCCCCAGCATTTT.

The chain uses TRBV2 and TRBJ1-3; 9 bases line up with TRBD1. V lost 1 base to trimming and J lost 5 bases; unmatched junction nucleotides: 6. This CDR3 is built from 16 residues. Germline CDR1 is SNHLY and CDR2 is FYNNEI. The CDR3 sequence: CASSEGGQGLRNTIYF. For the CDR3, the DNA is TGTGCCAGCAGTGAAGGGGGACAGGGCCTGAGAAACACCATATATTTT.

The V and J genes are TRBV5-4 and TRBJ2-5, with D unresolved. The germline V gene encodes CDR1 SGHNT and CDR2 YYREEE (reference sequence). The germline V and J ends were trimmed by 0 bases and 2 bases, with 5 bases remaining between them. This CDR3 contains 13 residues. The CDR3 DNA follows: TGTGCCAGCAGCTTGGGCCGGCAAGAGACCCAGTACTTC. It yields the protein CASSLGRQETQYF.

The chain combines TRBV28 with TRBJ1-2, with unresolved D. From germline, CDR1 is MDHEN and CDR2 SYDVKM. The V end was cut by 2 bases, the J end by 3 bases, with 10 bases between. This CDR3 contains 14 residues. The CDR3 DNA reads TGTGCCAGCAGTTTACCGGACGTATACTATGGCTACACCTTC. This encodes CASSLPDVYYGYTF.

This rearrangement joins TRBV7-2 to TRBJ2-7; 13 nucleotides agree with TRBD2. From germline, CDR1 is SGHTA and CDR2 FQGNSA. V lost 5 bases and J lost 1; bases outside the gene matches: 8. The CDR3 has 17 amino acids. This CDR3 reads CASSPGTSGIVSYEQYF. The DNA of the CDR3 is TGTGCCAGCAGCCCTGGGACTAGCGGGATCGTGTCCTACGAGCAGTACTTC.

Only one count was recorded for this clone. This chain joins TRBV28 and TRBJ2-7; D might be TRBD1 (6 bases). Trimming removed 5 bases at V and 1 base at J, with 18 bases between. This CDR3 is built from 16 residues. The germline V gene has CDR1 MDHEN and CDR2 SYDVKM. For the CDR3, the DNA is TGTGCCAGCAGTCAAACCGGGACATGGGAATCCTACGAGCAGTACTTC. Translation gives CASSQTGTWESYEQYF. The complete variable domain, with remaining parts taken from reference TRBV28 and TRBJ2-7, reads DVKVTQSSRYLVKRTGEKVFLECVQDMDHENMFWYRQDPGLGLRLIYFSYDVKMKEKGDIPEGYSVSREKKERFSLILESASTNQTSMYLCASSQTGTWESYEQYFGPGTRLTVT.

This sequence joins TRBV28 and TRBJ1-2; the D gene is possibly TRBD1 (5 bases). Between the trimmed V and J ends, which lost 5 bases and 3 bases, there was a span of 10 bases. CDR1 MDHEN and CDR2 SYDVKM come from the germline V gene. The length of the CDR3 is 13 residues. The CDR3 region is CASSPGFDYGYTF. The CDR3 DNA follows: TGTGCCAGCAGTCCAGGGTTTGACTATGGCTACACCTTC.

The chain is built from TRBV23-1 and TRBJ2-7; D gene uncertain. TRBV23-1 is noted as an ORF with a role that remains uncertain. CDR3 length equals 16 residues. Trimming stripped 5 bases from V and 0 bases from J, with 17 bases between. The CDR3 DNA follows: TGCGCCAGCAGTTCGGTCCCAGTCCCCCGCTCCTACGAGCAGTACTTC. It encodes CASSSVPVPRSYEQYF.

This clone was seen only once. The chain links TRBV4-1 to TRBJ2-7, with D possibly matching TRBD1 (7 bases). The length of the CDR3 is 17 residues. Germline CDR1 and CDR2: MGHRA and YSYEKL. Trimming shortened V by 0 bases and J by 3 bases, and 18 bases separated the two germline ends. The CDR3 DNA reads TGCGCCAGCAGCCAAGATTTCGGCAGGGGGGCGTACTACGAGCAGTACTTC. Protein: CASSQDFGRGAYYEQYF.

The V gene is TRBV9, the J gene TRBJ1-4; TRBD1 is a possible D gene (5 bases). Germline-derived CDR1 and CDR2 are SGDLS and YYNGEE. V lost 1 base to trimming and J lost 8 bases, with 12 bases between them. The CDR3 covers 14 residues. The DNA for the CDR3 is TGTGCCAGCAGCGTATCTCTAAAGGGGGAAAAACTGTTTTTT. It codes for CASSVSLKGEKLFF. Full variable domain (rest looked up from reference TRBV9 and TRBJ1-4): DSGVTQTPKHLITATGQRVTLRCSPRSGDLSVYWYQQSLDQGLQFLIQYYNGEERAKGNILERFSAQQFPDLHSELNLSSLELGDSALYFCASSVSLKGEKLFFGSGTQLSVL.

CDR3 coding DNA: TGTGCCAGTAGTATCGTTGGACAGGGACCCTACGAGCAGTACTTC. Translation: CASSIVGQGPYEQYF. This rearrangement joins TRBV19 to TRBJ2-7; 8 bases map to TRBD1. Trimming cost V 3 bases and J 2 bases; bases outside gene matches: 6. Germline-derived CDR1 and CDR2 are LNHDA and SQIVND (reference sequence). The CDR3 has 15 residues.

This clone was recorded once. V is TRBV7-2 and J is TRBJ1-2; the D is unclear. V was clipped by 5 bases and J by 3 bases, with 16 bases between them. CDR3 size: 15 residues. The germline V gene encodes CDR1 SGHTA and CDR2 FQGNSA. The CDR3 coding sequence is TGTGCCAGCAGCCCCCGAAGGGCAGAGTACTATGGCTACACCTTC. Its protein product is CASSPRRAEYYGYTF.

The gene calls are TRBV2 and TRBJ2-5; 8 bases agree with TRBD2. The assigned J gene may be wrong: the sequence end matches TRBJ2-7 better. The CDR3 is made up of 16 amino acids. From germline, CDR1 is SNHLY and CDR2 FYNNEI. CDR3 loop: CASSEWLAGADYEQYF. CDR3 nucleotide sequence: TGTGCCAGCAGTGAATGGCTAGCGGGTGCTGACTACGAGCAGTACTTC.

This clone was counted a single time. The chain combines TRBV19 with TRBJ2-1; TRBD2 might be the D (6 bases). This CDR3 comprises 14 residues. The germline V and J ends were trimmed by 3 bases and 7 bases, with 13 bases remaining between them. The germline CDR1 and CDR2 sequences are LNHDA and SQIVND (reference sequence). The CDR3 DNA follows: TGTGCCAGTAGTATGGTGGGCGGGATGAATGAGCAGTTCTTC. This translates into CASSMVGGMNEQFF.

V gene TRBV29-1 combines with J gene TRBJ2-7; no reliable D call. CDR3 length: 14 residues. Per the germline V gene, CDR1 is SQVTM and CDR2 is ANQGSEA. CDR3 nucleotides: TGCAGTTATTCTATGGCCAGGTCCCGCTACGAGCAGTACTTC. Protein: CSYSMARSRYEQYF.

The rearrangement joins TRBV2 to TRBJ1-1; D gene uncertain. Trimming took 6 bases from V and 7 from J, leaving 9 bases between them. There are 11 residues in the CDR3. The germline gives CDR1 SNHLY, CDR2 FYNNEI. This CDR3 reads CASSYNGEAFF. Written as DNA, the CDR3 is TGTGCCAGCAGCTATAATGGTGAAGCTTTCTTT.

The CDR3 region has the DNA TGTGCCAGCAGGAGACAATACGAGCAGTACTTC. Translating gives CASRRQYEQYF. The chain uses TRBV2 and TRBJ2-7; no clear D. The V and J ends lost 6 bases and 4 bases respectively, with 7 bases between them. The CDR3 length is 11 residues. Germline CDR1 and CDR2: SNHLY and FYNNEI.